The present entry profiles one TCR beta chain with its context. Antigen: not known. These data originate in a study of shared clonotypes between healthy human individuals. Study overall: Each donor had three CD4 naive, three CD4 memory, two CD8 naive and one CD8 memory plate. Notes on the study in general: The generation probabilities recorded for non-shared clonotypes fell below those of clonotypes shared by all four donors.

Naive CD8 isolation took CD45RO-negative cells positively selected for CCR7 and excluded terminally differentiated effector memory CD45RA+ cells. Recent vaccinations or acute infections were absent in the healthy HIV-negative adult donors. Generated by immunoSEQ multiplex PCR, the TCRdb table keeps only in-frame clones and is missing some. The sample includes some 1,900,000 clones, about 94% of them seen just once. The CDR3 contains 14 residues. Trimming stripped 5 bases from V and 7 bases from J, with 12 bases between. The germline V gene encodes CDR1 MDHEN and CDR2 SYDVKM. The source is a man aged 18 to 29 in good health. The chain is built from TRBV28 and TRBJ1-6; D ambiguous. The sample was naive CD8+ T cells sorted from blood. The CDR3 here is CASSRGVFNSPLHF. The CDR3 DNA sequence: TGTGCCAGCAGTCGTGGGGTCTTCAATTCACCCCTCCACTTT.